Each of the 8 T cell receptor beta chains below was sequenced from the same sample in a study of vaccination and CD4 T cells after COVID-19. At the Johns Hopkins FTIC core, DNA taken from cultured CD4+ T cells was sequenced by way of the Oncomine TCR Beta short-read assay. TCRdb recomputed calls from the PCR reads with MiXCR, one row per CDR3 protein. The table shows just over 8,500 distinct CDR3 sequences, with under 55% occurring only once. Their target antigens are unknown. The treatment denotes: roughly 11-day PBMC culture with coronavirus spike peptide pools or control peptides (ViraFEST assay). CD4+ T cells that came from the unexposed donor were collected before the COVID-19 pandemic (2011-2018). Sequences were obtained from CD4+ T cells from blood, cultured in vitro. The receptors originated from a human donor in good health.

The chain links TRBV10-3 to TRBJ2-5; D unresolved. CDR1 and CDR2 from the germline V gene are ENHRY and SYGVKD. The CDR3 covers 13 residues. V shed 6 bases and J shed 2 bases, with 10 bases lying between them. CDR3 region: CAIRNFAQETQYF. The CDR3 DNA follows: TGTGCCATCAGGAACTTCGCTCAAGAGACCCAGTACTTC.

The gene calls are TRBV11-2 and TRBJ2-1; tentatively, D is TRBD1 (6 bases). V lost 4 bases, J lost 5 bases, and 18 bases lay in between. The CDR3 is 16 residues long. Germline values: CDR1 SGHAT, CDR2 FQNNGV. The CDR3 coding sequence is TGTGCCAGCAGCTCAATCAGGGGTAGGGGGAACAATGAGCAGTTCTTC. It translates to CASSSIRGRGNNEQFF.

By sample fraction, this clonotype is hyperexpanded. The DNA for the CDR3 is TGTGCCAGCAGCTTATCGGTCAGTCTTCAGGGGCAGGGAGCTTTCTTT. Its translation is CASSLSVSLQGQGAFF. The chain has TRBV11-2 and TRBJ1-1; a possible D gene is TRBD1 (6 bases). From germline, CDR1 is SGHAT and CDR2 FQNNGV. The CDR3 extends over 16 amino acids. With 2 bases removed from V and 10 bases from J, the gap between germline ends came to 23 bases.

The chain links TRBV5-1 to TRBJ2-7, with 10 nucleotides matching TRBD1. CDR1 and CDR2 from the germline V gene are SGHRS and YFSETQ. CDR3 size: 14 residues. Trimming took 3 bases from V and 6 from J; bases not matched to a gene: 6. The CDR3 nucleotides read TGCGCCAGCAGCTCCGGGACAGGGGTAGCCGAGCAGTACTTC. Translating gives CASSSGTGVAEQYF.

CDR3 coding DNA: TGTGCCAGCAGTGAGTTAATCTATGGCTACACCTTC. Translation gives CASSELIYGYTF. This chain links TRBV2 with TRBJ1-2; D not certain. V lost 3 bases, J lost 4 bases, and 6 bases lay in between. The CDR3 runs to 12 residues. CDR1 is SNHLY and CDR2 is FYNNEI in the germline V gene.

The rearrangement links TRBV4-1 to TRBJ2-1; D remains unclear. Trimming pared 1 base from V and 5 bases from J, leaving 12 bases between. The CDR3 sequence is 15 residues long. Germline CDR1 reads MGHRA; CDR2 reads YSYEKL. The chain's CDR3 is CASSQGGLGDNEQFF. CDR3 nucleotide sequence: TGCGCCAGCAGCCAAGGGGGTCTTGGGGACAATGAGCAGTTCTTC.

This clonotype was counted only a few times. The V gene is TRBV19, the J gene TRBJ2-5; 8 nucleotides match TRBD1. CDR1 and CDR2 (germline): LNHDA, SQIVND (reference sequence). This CDR3 is 15 amino acids long. Unmatched junction bases numbered 10, after V lost 5 bases and J lost 5 bases. CDR3 nucleotides: TGTGCCAGTAGTCAAGGTTCAGGGGGCGTGGAGACCCAGTACTTC. Translation gives CASSQGSGGVETQYF.

The chain is built from TRBV24-1 and TRBJ2-1; 7 bases are a match to TRBD2. Trimming cost V 3 bases and J 8 bases; bases outside gene matches: 6. The CDR3 is made up of 14 amino acids. Germline V CDR1 and CDR2: KGHDR, SFDVKD. The CDR3 region has the DNA TGTGCCACCAGTGATCCGACTAGCTCCCATGAGCAGTTCTTC. Residues: CATSDPTSSHEQFF.